This T cell receptor (beta chain) was captured by sequencing in a study of T cells after yellow fever vaccination. Whole-study context: Researchers used SMART-Seq v4 Ultra Low Input to prepare fractions that had low cell numbers.

This clonotype has just a few counts. The target antigen is unknown. TCR cDNA was made by 5'RACE template switching, adding a universal primer site and UMIs. One entry per CDR3 protein results from TCRdb running MiXCR on the 5' RACE reads. Found here are 510,000 or so distinct CDR3 sequences, roughly 19% of them singletons; the top ten hold around an eighth. Overall study results and limits: Although most clonotypes did not, a small share appeared in both CD4 and CD8 compartments.

Deletions cut 3 bases from V and 2 bases from J, with 11 bases between. CDR1 is KGHSH, CDR2 LQKENI, per germline. CDR3 length: 15 amino acids. This chain links TRBV18 with TRBJ2-1, with TRBD2 as a possible D gene (6 bases). Sequencing used PBMCs, obtained 15 days after the yellow fever booster vaccination. This TCR was sampled from a man in his thirties or forties who received the YFV17D yellow fever vaccine. CDR3 sequence reads: CASSPFSGTYNEQFF. CDR3 bases: TGTGCCAGCTCACCTTTTAGCGGAACCTACAATGAGCAGTTCTTC.